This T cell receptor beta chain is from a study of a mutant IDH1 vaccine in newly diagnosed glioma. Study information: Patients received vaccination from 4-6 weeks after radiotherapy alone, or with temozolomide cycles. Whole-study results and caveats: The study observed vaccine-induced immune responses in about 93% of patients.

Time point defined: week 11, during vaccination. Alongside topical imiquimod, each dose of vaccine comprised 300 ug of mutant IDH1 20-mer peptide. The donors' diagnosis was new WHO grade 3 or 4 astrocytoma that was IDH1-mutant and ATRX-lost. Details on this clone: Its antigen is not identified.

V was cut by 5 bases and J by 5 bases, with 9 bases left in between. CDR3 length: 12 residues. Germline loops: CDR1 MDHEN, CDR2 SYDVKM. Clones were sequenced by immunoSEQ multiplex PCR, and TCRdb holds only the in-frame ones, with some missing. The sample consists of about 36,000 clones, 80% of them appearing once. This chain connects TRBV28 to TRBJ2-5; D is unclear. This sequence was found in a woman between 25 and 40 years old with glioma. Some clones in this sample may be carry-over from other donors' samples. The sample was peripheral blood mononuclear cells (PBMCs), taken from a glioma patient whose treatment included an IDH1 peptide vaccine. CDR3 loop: CASSLTEETQYF. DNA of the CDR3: TGTGCCAGCAGTCTGACCGAGGAGACCCAGTACTTC.